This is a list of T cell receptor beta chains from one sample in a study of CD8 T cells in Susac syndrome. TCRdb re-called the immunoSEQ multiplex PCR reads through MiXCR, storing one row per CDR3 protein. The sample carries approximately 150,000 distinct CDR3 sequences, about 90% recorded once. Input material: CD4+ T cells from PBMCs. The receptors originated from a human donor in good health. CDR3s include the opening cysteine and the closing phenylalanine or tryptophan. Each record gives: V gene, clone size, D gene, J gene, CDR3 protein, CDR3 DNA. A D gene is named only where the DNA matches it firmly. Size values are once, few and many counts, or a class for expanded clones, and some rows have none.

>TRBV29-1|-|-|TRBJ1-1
CSVGRQPNAEAFF
TGCAGCGTTGGTAGACAGCCCAACGCTGAAGCTTTCTTT
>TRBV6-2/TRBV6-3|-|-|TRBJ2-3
CASSFGQLTDTQYF
TGTGCCAGCAGCTTCGGACAGCTCACAGATACGCAGTATTTT
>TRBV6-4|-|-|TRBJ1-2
CASSESQGPNYGYTF
TGTGCCAGCAGTGAGTCTCAGGGGCCTAACTATGGCTACACCTTC
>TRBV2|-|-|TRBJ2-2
CASSDKLTGELFF
TGTGCCAGCAGTGATAAACTCACCGGGGAGCTGTTTTTT
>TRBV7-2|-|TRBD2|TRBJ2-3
CASSSQGLAGARGDTQYF
TGTGCCAGCAGCTCTCAAGGACTAGCGGGGGCCCGCGGAGATACGCAGTATTTT
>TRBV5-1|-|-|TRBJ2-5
CASSQAGSYQETQYF
TGCGCCAGCAGCCAAGCAGGGTCCTACCAAGAGACCCAGTACTTC
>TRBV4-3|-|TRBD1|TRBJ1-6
CASSPSTGASSYNSPLHF
TGCGCCAGCAGCCCTTCGACAGGGGCCAGCTCCTATAATTCACCCCTCCACTTT
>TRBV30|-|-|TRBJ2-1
CAWSVRGEGEQFF
TGTGCCTGGAGTGTCAGGGGAGAGGGTGAGCAGTTCTTC
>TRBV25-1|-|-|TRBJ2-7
CASSDRQSYEQYF
TGTGCCAGCAGTGATAGACAGTCCTACGAGCAGTACTTC
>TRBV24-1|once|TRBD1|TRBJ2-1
CATSESGTGRMDEQFF
TGTGCCACCAGTGAATCCGGGACAGGGAGGATGGATGAGCAGTTCTTC
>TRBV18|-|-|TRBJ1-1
CASSPPRDAGTEAFF
TGTGCCAGCTCACCACCGAGGGACGCGGGAACTGAAGCTTTCTTT
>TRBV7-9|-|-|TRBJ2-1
CASSPGTSNNEQFF
TGTGCCAGCAGCCCTGGGACATCGAACAATGAGCAGTTCTTC
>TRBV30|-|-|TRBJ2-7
CAWLSGRSNEQYF
TGTGCCTGGTTGTCCGGCAGGTCGAACGAGCAGTACTTC
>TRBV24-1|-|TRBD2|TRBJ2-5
CATSDTATSAPQETQYF
TGTGCCACCAGTGATACCGCTACTAGCGCCCCCCAAGAGACCCAGTACTTC
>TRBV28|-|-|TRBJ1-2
CASSPLRGDYGYTF
TGTGCCAGCAGTCCCCTCAGGGGAGACTATGGCTACACCTTC
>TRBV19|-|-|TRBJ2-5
CASSPSQPTGETQYF
TGTGCCAGTAGTCCTAGCCAGCCAACCGGGGAGACCCAGTACTTC
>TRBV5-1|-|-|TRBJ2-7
CASSPEGSGLREQYF
TGCGCCAGCAGCCCTGAGGGGAGTGGACTCCGCGAGCAGTACTTC
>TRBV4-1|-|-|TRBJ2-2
CASSLEVGTGELFF
TGCGCCAGCAGCCTTGAGGTGGGCACCGGGGAGCTGTTTTTT
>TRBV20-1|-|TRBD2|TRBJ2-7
CSACGGGYEQYF
TGCAGTGCTTGCGGGGGGGGGTACGAGCAGTACTTC
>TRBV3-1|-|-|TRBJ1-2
CASSQLTRGYTF
TGTGCCAGCAGCCAGCTCACGAGAGGCTACACCTTC
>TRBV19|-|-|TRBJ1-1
CASSSYRDGGTEAFF
TGTGCCAGTAGTTCATACAGGGATGGTGGCACTGAAGCTTTCTTT
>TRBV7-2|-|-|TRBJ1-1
CASSLGGGSTEAFF
TGTGCCAGCAGCTTAGGAGGGGGTAGCACTGAAGCTTTCTTT
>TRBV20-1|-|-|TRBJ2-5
CSATLGTSQETQYF
TGCAGTGCGACCCTTGGGACTTCTCAAGAGACCCAGTACTTC
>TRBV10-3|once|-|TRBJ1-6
CAISGPGQGNSPLHF
TGTGCCATCAGTGGCCCGGGACAAGGGAATTCACCCCTCCACTTT
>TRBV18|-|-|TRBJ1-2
CASSPSGSDYGYTF
TGTGCCAGCTCACCGTCGGGATCTGACTATGGCTACACCTTC
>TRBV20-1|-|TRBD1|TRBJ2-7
CSARDQGVNRALDEQYF
TGCAGTGCTAGAGATCAGGGGGTGAACAGGGCCCTAGACGAGCAGTACTTC
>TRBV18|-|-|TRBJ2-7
CASSPLSAGGYEQYF
TGTGCCAGCTCACCACTATCGGCCGGGGGCTACGAGCAGTACTTC
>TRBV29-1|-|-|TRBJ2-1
CSVLTGAYNEQFF
TGCAGCGTGTTGACAGGAGCGTACAATGAGCAGTTCTTC
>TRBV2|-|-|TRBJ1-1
CASSAGLGNTEAFF
TGTGCCAGCAGTGCGGGGTTGGGGAACACTGAAGCTTTCTTT
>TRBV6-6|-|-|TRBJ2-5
CASSYVTAQETQYF
TGTGCCAGCAGTTACGTCACCGCTCAAGAGACCCAGTACTTC
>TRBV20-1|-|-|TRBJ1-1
CSAREGAQSTEAFF
TGCAGTGCTAGAGAGGGGGCGCAGAGCACTGAAGCTTTCTTT
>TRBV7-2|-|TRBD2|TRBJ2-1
CASSRGLAGFSYNEQFF
TGTGCCAGCAGCCGAGGACTAGCGGGGTTCTCCTACAATGAGCAGTTCTTC
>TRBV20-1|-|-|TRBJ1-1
CSARKGGSNTEAFF
TGCAGTGCTAGGAAAGGAGGGTCGAACACTGAAGCTTTCTTT
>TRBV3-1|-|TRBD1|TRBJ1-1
CASSPRGTGDTEAFF
TGTGCCAGCAGCCCACGTGGGACAGGGGACACTGAAGCTTTCTTT
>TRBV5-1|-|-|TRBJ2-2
CASSLVGPNTGELFF
TGCGCCAGCAGCTTGGTTGGGCCGAACACCGGGGAGCTGTTTTTT
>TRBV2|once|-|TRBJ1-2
CASSEVDNGGYTF
TGTGCCAGCAGTGAAGTGGACAATGGGGGCTACACCTTC
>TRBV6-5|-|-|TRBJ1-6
CASSYGLGSQSSYNSPLHF
TGTGCCAGCAGTTACGGTCTGGGATCCCAGAGCTCCTATAATTCACCCCTCCACTTT
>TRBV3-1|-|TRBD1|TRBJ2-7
CASSPTGVYEQYF
TGTGCCAGCAGCCCGACAGGGGTTTACGAGCAGTACTTC
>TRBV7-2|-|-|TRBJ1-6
CASRDLNTYNSPLHF
TGTGCCAGCAGGGATCTTAATACCTATAATTCACCCCTCCACTTT
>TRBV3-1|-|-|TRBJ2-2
CASSQNAGELFF
TGTGCCAGCAGCCAGAACGCCGGGGAGCTGTTTTTT
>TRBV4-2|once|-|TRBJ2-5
CASSQVSADPGETQYF
TGTGCCAGCAGCCAAGTTTCGGCGGACCCTGGGGAGACCCAGTACTTC
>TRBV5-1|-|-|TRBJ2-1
CASSLVARTSYNEQFF
TGCGCCAGCAGCTTGGTGGCTAGGACCTCCTACAATGAGCAGTTCTTC
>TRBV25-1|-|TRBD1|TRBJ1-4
CASSVTGGGEKLFF
TGTGCCAGCAGTGTGACAGGGGGAGGTGAAAAACTGTTTTTT
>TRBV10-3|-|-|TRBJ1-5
CAISGGSSNQPQHF
TGTGCCATCAGTGGGGGGAGTAGCAATCAGCCCCAGCATTTT
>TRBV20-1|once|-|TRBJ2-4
CSASVPQGLAKNIQYF
TGCAGTGCTAGTGTACCGCAGGGGTTAGCCAAAAACATTCAGTACTTC
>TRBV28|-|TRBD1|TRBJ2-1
CASSLPPGQGGNEQFF
TGTGCCAGCAGCTTACCTCCGGGACAGGGGGGCAATGAGCAGTTCTTC
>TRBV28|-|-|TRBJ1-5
CASSAPSQPQHF
TGTGCCAGCAGCGCCCCGTCCCAGCCCCAGCATTTT
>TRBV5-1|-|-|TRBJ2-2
CASSLVQGNPGELFF
TGCGCCAGCAGCTTGGTCCAGGGGAACCCCGGGGAGCTGTTTTTT
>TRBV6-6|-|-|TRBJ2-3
CASSLTVGGADTQYF
TGTGCCAGCAGCCTTACGGTTGGGGGAGCAGATACGCAGTATTTT
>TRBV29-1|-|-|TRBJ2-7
CSVEDKGLYEQYF
TGCAGCGTTGAAGATAAGGGACTCTACGAGCAGTACTTC
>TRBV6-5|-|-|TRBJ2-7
CASSYGGTSSYEQYF
TGTGCCAGCAGTTACGGCGGAACTAGCTCCTACGAGCAGTACTTC
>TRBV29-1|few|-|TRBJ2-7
CSVEPPCKASYEQYF
TGCAGCGTTGAACCCCCGTGTAAGGCTTCCTACGAGCAGTACTTC
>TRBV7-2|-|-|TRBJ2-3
CARQEGRFTDTQYF
TGTGCCAGGCAAGAGGGAAGATTCACAGATACGCAGTATTTT
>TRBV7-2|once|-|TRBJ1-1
CASSVEAGRRAFF
TGTGCCAGCAGCGTTGAGGCAGGGAGGCGAGCTTTCTTT
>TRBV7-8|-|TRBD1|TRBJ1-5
CASSWDRAGNQPQHF
TGTGCCAGCAGCTGGGACAGGGCGGGCAATCAGCCCCAGCATTTT